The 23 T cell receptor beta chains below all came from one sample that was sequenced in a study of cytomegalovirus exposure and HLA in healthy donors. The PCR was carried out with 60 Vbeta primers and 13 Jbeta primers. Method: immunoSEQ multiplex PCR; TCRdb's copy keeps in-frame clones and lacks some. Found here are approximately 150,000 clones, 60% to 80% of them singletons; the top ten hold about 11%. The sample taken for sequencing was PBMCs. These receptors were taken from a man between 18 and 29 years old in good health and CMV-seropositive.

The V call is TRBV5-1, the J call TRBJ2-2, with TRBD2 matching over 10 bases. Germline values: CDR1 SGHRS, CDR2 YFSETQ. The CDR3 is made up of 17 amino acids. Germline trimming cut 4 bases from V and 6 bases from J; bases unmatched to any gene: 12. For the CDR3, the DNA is TGCGCCAGCAGCCCTAGCGGGAGTACTCTCGGGCCCGGGGAGCTGTTTTTT. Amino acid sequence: CASSPSGSTLGPGELFF.

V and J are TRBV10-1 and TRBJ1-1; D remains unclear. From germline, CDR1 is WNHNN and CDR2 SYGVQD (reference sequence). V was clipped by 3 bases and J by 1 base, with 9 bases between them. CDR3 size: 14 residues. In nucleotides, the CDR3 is TGCGCCAGCAGTGAAGCACGGGGGAACACTGAAGCTTTCTTT. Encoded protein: CASSEARGNTEAFF.

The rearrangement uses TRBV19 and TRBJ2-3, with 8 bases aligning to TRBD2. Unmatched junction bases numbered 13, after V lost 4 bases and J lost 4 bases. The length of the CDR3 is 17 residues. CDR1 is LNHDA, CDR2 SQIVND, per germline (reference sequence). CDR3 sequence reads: CASSSKAGTRVADTQYF. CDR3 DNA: TGTGCCAGTAGTAGTAAAGCCGGGACTAGAGTTGCAGATACGCAGTATTTT. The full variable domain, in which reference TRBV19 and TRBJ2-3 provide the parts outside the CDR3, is DGGITQSPKYLFRKEGQNVTLSCEQNLNHDAMYWYRQDPGQGLRLIYYSQIVNDFQKGDIAEGYSVSREKKESFPLTVTSAQKNPTAFYLCASSSKAGTRVADTQYFGPGTRLTVL.

CDR3 in DNA: TGTGCCAGCAGCCTTTCGGGACAGGGGGGAAACATTCAGTACTTC. Translating it yields CASSLSGQGGNIQYF. This chain uses TRBV11-2 with TRBJ2-4; 11 bases align to TRBD1. Germline CDR1 SGHAT, CDR2 FQNNGV. The CDR3 is made up of 15 amino acids. Trimming cost V 5 bases and J 6 bases; bases outside gene matches: 6.

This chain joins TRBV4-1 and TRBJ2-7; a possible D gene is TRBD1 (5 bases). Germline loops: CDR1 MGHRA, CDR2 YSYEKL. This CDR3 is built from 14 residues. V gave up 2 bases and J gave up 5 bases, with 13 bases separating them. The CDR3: CASSQFRVGNEQYF. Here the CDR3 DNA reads TGCGCCAGCAGCCAATTCAGGGTGGGAAACGAGCAGTACTTC.

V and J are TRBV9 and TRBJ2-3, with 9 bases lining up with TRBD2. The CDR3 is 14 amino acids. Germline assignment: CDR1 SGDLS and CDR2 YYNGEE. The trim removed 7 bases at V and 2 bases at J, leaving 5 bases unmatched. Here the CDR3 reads CASAGLANTDTQYF. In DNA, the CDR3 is TGTGCCAGCGCGGGACTAGCCAACACAGATACGCAGTATTTT.

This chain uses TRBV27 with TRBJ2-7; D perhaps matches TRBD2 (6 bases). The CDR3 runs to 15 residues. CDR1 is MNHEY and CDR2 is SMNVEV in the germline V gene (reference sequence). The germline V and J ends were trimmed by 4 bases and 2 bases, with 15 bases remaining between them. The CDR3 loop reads CASSSPGTLPYEQYF. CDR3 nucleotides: TGTGCCAGCAGTTCTCCCGGGACTCTTCCCTACGAGCAGTACTTC.

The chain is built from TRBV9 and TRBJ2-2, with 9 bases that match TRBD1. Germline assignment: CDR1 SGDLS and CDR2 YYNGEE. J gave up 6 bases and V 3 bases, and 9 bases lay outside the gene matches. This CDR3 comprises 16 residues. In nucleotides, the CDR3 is TGTGCCAGCAGCGGAGGGACAGGGAGAGGGTCCGGGGAGCTGTTTTTT. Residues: CASSGGTGRGSGELFF.

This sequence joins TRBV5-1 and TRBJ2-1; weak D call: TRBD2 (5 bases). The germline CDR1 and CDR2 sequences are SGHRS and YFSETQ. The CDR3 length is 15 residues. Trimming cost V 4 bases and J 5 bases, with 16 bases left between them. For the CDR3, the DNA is TGCGCCAGCAGCGGTACTAGTCTTAGAGACAATGAGCAGTTCTTC. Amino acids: CASSGTSLRDNEQFF.

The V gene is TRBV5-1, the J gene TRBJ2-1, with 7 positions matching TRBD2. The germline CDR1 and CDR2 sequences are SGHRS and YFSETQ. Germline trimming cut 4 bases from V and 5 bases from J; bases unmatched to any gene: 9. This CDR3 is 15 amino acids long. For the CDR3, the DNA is TGCGCCAGCAGCGATGACCCGGGACTACACAATGAGCAGTTCTTC. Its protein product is CASSDDPGLHNEQFF.

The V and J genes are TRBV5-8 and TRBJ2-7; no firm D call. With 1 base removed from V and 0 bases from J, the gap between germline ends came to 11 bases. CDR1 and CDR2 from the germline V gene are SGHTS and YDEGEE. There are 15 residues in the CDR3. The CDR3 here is CASSLSARSSYEQYF. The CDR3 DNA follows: TGTGCCAGCAGCTTGTCGGCTAGGAGCTCCTACGAGCAGTACTTC.

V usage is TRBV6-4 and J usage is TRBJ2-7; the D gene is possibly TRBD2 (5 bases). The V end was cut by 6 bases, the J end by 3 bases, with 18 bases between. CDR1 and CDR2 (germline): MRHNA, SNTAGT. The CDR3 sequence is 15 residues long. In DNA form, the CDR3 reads TGTGCCAGCAGCGCCGGAGGCCATGGGGTCTACGAGCAGTACTTC. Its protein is CASSAGGHGVYEQYF.

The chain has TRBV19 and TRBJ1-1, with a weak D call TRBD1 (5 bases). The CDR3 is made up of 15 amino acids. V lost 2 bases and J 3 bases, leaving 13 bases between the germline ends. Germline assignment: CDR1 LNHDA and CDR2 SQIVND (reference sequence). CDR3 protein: CASSISPGRDTEAFF. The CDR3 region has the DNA TGTGCCAGTAGTATATCCCCAGGGCGCGACACTGAAGCTTTCTTT.

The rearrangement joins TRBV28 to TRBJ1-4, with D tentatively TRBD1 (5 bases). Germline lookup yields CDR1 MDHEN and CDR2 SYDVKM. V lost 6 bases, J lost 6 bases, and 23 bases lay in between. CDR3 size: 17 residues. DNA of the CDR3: TGTGCCAGCAGACAAAGTCTGGGAGGGGCGTGGGATGAAAAACTGTTTTTT. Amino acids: CASRQSLGGAWDEKLFF.

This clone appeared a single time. The chain's CDR3 is CAWSVQLVNEKLFF. As DNA, the CDR3 is TGTGCCTGGAGTGTCCAGCTAGTAAATGAAAAACTGTTTTTT. This chain joins TRBV30 and TRBJ1-4; D is unresolved. Germline CDR1 GTSNPN, CDR2 SVGIG (reference sequence). This CDR3 is 14 amino acids long. Trimming removed 0 bases at V and 5 bases at J, with 10 bases between. The full variable domain, completed using reference TRBV30 and TRBJ1-4, is SQTIHQWPATLVQPVGSPLSLECTVEGTSNPNLYWYRQAAGRGLQLLFYSVGIGQISSEVPQNLSASRPQDRQFILSSKKLLLSDSGFYLCAWSVQLVNEKLFFGSGTQLSVL.

CDR3: CASSDPGNQETQYF. The CDR3 DNA reads TGTGCCAGCAGTGATCCGGGGAACCAAGAGACCCAGTACTTC. J is TRBJ2-5 and V is TRBV2; a possible D gene is TRBD2 (5 bases). Germline CDR1 and CDR2: SNHLY and FYNNEI. The V end lost 3 bases, the J end lost 0 bases, and 8 bases lay between the germline ends. The CDR3 is 14 amino acids.

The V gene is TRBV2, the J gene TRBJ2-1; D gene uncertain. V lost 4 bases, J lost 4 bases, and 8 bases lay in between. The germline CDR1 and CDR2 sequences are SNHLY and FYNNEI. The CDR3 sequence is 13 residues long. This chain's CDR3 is CASSADQYNEQFF. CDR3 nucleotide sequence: TGTGCCAGCAGTGCAGATCAATACAATGAGCAGTTCTTC.

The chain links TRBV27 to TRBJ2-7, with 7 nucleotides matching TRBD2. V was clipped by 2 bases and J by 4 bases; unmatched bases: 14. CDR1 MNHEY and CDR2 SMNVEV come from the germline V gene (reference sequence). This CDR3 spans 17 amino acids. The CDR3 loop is CASSLTLLGGRGYEQYF. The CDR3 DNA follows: TGTGCCAGCAGTTTAACGCTCTTGGGCGGGAGAGGGTACGAGCAGTACTTC.

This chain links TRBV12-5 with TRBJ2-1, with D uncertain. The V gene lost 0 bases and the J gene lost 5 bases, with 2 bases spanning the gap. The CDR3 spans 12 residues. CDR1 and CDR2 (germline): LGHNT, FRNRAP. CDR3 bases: TGTGCTAGTGGTTTGGTTAACAATGAGCAGTTCTTC. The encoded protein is CASGLVNNEQFF.

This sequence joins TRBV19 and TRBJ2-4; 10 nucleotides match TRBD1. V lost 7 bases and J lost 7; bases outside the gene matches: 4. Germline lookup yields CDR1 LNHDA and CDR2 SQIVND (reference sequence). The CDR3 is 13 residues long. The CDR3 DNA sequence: TGTGCCAGTAAGGACAGGGGGTATAACATTCAGTACTTC. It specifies CASKDRGYNIQYF.

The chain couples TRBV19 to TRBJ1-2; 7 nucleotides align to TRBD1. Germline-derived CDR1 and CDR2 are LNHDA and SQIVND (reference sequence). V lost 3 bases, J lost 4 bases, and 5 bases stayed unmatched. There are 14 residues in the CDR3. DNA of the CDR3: TGTGCCAGTAGTATCGGGGGACAGTTCTATGGCTACACCTTC. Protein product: CASSIGGQFYGYTF.

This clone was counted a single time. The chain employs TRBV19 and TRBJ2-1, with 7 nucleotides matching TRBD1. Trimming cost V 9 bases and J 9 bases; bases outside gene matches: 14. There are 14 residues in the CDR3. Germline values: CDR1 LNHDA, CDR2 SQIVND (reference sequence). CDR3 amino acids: CASRTGTAVLEQFF. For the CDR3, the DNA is TGTGCCAGCCGAACCGGGACAGCGGTTCTTGAGCAGTTCTTC.

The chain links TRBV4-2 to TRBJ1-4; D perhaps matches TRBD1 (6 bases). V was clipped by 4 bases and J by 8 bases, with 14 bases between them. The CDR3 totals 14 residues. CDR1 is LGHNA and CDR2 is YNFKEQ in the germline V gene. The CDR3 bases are TGTGCCAGCAGCCGACAGGCGGTCCGGGAAAAACTGTTTTTT. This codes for CASSRQAVREKLFF.